These 26 T cell receptor beta chains came from one sample sequenced in a study of early T cells in non-severe SARS-CoV-2 infection. TCRdb independently ran MiXCR on the 5' RACE reads; one entry per CDR3 protein. The sample lists roughly 25,000 distinct CDR3 sequences, 3.5% to 5.5% occurring once. Material: whole blood. The source of these receptors is an adult who was a healthcare worker with PCR-confirmed SARS-CoV-2 infection or an uninfected control (not recorded which).

This clonotype was counted many times. The V call is TRBV4-1, the J call TRBJ2-7; D not certain. The CDR3 has 14 residues. V dropped 4 bases and J dropped 0 bases, with 10 bases sitting between them. Germline CDR1 reads MGHRA; CDR2 reads YSYEKL. The CDR3 region is CASSPRRCSYEQYF. DNA for the CDR3: TGCGCCAGCAGCCCCCGACGGTGCTCCTACGAGCAGTACTTC.

This clonotype has ten or more counts. The chain couples TRBV20-1 to TRBJ2-3, with TRBD1 matching 7 bases. This CDR3 comprises 14 residues. The germline V gene encodes CDR1 DFQATT and CDR2 SNEGSKA (reference sequence). After removal of 4 bases from V and 1 base from J, the junction contained 5 bases not matched to a gene. The CDR3 is CSAIRDSGTDTQYF. The CDR3 DNA reads as TGCAGTGCTATCCGGGACAGCGGCACAGATACGCAGTATTTT.

This clonotype was seen repeatedly, ten times or more. The chain links TRBV29-1 to TRBJ1-6, with a weak D call TRBD1 (6 bases). CDR1 and CDR2 (germline): SQVTM, ANQGSEA. The CDR3 runs 14 residues. The CDR3 DNA sequence: TGCGGAGCCCAGGGGAGCTCCTATAATTCACCCCTCCACTTT. As protein: CGAQGSSYNSPLHF.

This clonotype occurred many times. Germline and junction disagree at one end, which may indicate a read error. The chain employs TRBV4-1 and TRBJ2-1; no firm D call. The CDR3 contains 18 residues. Germline values: CDR1 MGHRA, CDR2 YSYEKL. This chain's CDR3 is CASSQERADRSSYNEQFF. The CDR3 bases are TGCGCCAGTAGCCAAGAAAGGGCGGACCGGAGCTCCTACAATGAGCAGTTCTTC.

This clonotype was seen at least ten times. This chain joins TRBV20-1 and TRBJ2-1, with a weak D call TRBD1 (6 bases). The V gene lost 0 bases and the J gene lost 0 bases, with 15 bases spanning the gap. Germline V gene lookup returns CDR1 DFQATT and CDR2 SNEGSKA (reference sequence). CDR3 length: 17 amino acids. CDR3 in amino acids: CSARDTYGTSSYNEQFF. CDR3 DNA: TGCAGTGCTAGAGATACGTACGGGACAAGCTCCTACAATGAGCAGTTCTTC.

This clonotype was found many times. The genes are TRBV4-3 and TRBJ2-1; 7 nucleotides match TRBD2. Trimming at V came to 1 base and at J to 6 bases, leaving 6 bases not matched to a gene. Germline values: CDR1 LGHNA, CDR2 YSLEER. CDR3 size: 15 residues. CDR3 sequence reads: CASSQAPGRANEQFF. CDR3 coding DNA: TGCGCCAGCAGCCAAGCCCCAGGGAGGGCCAATGAGCAGTTCTTC.

The CDR3 DNA follows: TGCGCCAGCAGCCAAGAGGCAGGGGGTTATAATTCACCCCTCCACTTT. It encodes CASSQEAGGYNSPLHF. The rearrangement joins TRBV4-3 to TRBJ1-6; 7 nucleotides match TRBD1. J lost 4 bases, V lost 0 bases, and 3 bases had no gene match. Germline V lookup: CDR1 LGHNA, CDR2 YSLEER. This CDR3 region has 16 residues.

This clonotype was counted ten times or more. This chain uses TRBV18 with TRBJ2-1; a possible D gene is TRBD2 (6 bases). The V end was cut by 3 bases, the J end by 5 bases, with 14 bases between. The CDR3 loop spans 15 amino acids. Germline lookup yields CDR1 KGHSH and CDR2 LQKENI. The CDR3 loop is CASSPGGGTDNEQFF. CDR3 DNA: TGTGCCAGCTCACCGGGGGGAGGCACCGACAATGAGCAGTTCTTC.

This clonotype was counted at least ten times. This rearrangement joins TRBV6-6 to TRBJ1-1, with D hard to call. Germline-derived CDR1 and CDR2 are MNHNY and SVGAGI (reference sequence). CDR3 length: 14 residues. Trimming removed 5 bases from V and 3 bases from J, with 13 bases in between. As DNA, the CDR3 is TGTGCCAGCAGTCTCGAGGGCAGTGACACTGAAGCTTTCTTT. This gives the protein CASSLEGSDTEAFF.

The rearrangement links TRBV7-9 to TRBJ1-2; D is unresolved. CDR1 and CDR2 from the germline V gene are SEHNR and FQNEAQ (reference sequence). This CDR3 contains 13 residues. Trimming took off 4 bases at V and 5 bases at J, with 11 bases between the two ends. CDR3 in DNA: TGTGCCAGCAGCTCCTTCGACCGATATGGCTACACCTTC. It encodes CASSSFDRYGYTF.

The chain uses TRBV20-1 and TRBJ2-2, with a weak D call TRBD1 (6 bases). V lost 6 bases and J lost 0, with 11 bases in between. This CDR3 contains 14 residues. In germline, CDR1 is DFQATT, CDR2 SNEGSKA (reference sequence). The CDR3 bases are TGCAGTGCCCCGGACAGTACGAACACCGGGGAGCTGTTTTTT. Its protein is CSAPDSTNTGELFF.

This clonotype was seen repeatedly, ten times or more. CDR3 loop: CASSPTTGEESPLHF. CDR3 nucleotide sequence: TGTGCCAGCAGCCCAACGACAGGGGAAGAGTCACCCCTCCACTTT. The rearrangement joins TRBV7-6 to TRBJ1-6, with 8 bases that match TRBD1. Trimming removed 5 bases from V and 10 bases from J; junction bases left unmatched: 10. CDR3 length: 15 residues. Germline-derived CDR1 and CDR2 are SGHVS and FNYEAQ.

There are many counts of this clonotype. The chain employs TRBV30 and TRBJ1-1; no clear D. The germline CDR1 and CDR2 sequences are GTSNPN and SVGIG (reference sequence). The CDR3 spans 13 residues. V lost 1 base, J lost 1 base, and 7 bases lay in between. DNA of the CDR3: TGTGCCTGGAGTGATGGTTCGAACACTGAAGCTTTCTTT. Its translation is CAWSDGSNTEAFF.

This clonotype showed up many times. The chain has TRBV9 and TRBJ2-3; D may be TRBD1 (5 bases). This CDR3 is built from 14 residues. Germline V gene lookup returns CDR1 SGDLS and CDR2 YYNGEE. Trimming took 0 bases from V and 2 from J, leaving 7 bases between them. The CDR3 sequence: CASSVEDTTDTQYF. Written as DNA, the CDR3 is TGTGCCAGCAGCGTAGAGGACACCACAGATACGCAGTATTTT.

This clonotype has ten or more counts. The rearrangement joins TRBV2 to TRBJ2-4, with D unresolved. V lost 3 bases and J lost 5, with 11 bases in between. CDR1 and CDR2 (germline): SNHLY, FYNNEI. The CDR3 covers 14 residues. CDR3 loop: CASSDVPGQNIQYF. CDR3 nucleotide sequence: TGTGCCAGCAGTGACGTGCCTGGTCAAAACATTCAGTACTTC.

Ten or more counts support this clonotype. The chain recombines TRBV6-2 or TRBV6-3 with TRBJ2-5; D uncertain. The CDR3 is 13 residues long. From germline, CDR1 is MNHEY and CDR2 SVGEGT. The germline V and J ends were trimmed by 8 bases and 10 bases, with 20 bases remaining between them. CDR3 protein: CASFRTGSRNQYF. CDR3 DNA: TGTGCCAGCTTCCGGACCGGCAGTAGGAACCAGTACTTC.

This clonotype was detected many times. The rearrangement uses TRBV5-1 and TRBJ2-7; D may be TRBD1 or TRBD2 (6 bases each). V lost 3 bases and J 7 bases, leaving 17 bases between the germline ends. CDR1 is SGHRS and CDR2 is YFSETQ in the germline V gene. The CDR3 has 14 amino acids. The CDR3 loop is CASSSRDTRGEQYF. CDR3 in DNA: TGCGCCAGCAGCTCCCGGGACACCCGGGGGGAGCAGTACTTC.

This clonotype appeared once. Possible read error: a much larger clone is one base away. The CDR3 does not end in the conserved phenylalanine or tryptophan, so this is likely a read error. The V and J genes are TRBV12-3 or TRBV12-4 and TRBJ2-7; 7 positions match TRBD1. CDR3 length equals 12 residues. J was trimmed by 6 bases and V by 2 bases; bases with no gene match: 1. DNA for the CDR3: TGTGCCAGCAGTTTATACAGGGGCGAGCAGTACCTC. Amino acids: CASSLYRGEQYL.

Ten or more counts support this clonotype. The rearrangement joins TRBV6-6 to TRBJ2-3; TRBD1 matches at 8 bases. V trimming: 5 bases; J trimming: 0 bases; junction bases outside the gene matches: 7. Germline CDR1 MNHNY, CDR2 SVGAGI (reference sequence). CDR3 length equals 16 residues. CDR3 nucleotides: TGTGCCAGCAGTCCTACAGGGGGAACTAGCACAGATACGCAGTATTTT. Translating gives CASSPTGGTSTDTQYF.

Many counts were recorded for this clonotype. This rearrangement joins TRBV6-6 to TRBJ1-3; no clear D gene. In germline, CDR1 is MNHNY, CDR2 SVGAGI (reference sequence). CDR3 length: 13 amino acids. V gave up 3 bases and J gave up 9 bases, with 12 bases separating them. CDR3 bases: TGTGCCAGCAGTTATCAGTCCCGTGGCACCATATATTTT. As protein: CASSYQSRGTIYF.

This clonotype was observed at least ten times. The V gene is TRBV27, the J gene TRBJ2-2; 7 bases fit TRBD2. Germline values: CDR1 MNHEY, CDR2 SMNVEV (reference sequence). Trimming at V came to 1 base and at J to 2 bases, leaving 4 bases not matched to a gene. The CDR3 runs 16 residues. CDR3 sequence (DNA): TGTGCCAGCAGTTTATGGGAGGGTCGTAACACCGGGGAGCTGTTTTTT. Its translation is CASSLWEGRNTGELFF.

This clonotype was detected many times. The chain is built from TRBV20-1 and TRBJ2-1; possibly TRBD2 for D (6 bases). Trimming stripped 5 bases from V and 7 bases from J, with 27 bases between. The CDR3 extends over 17 amino acids. Germline CDR1 and CDR2: DFQATT and SNEGSKA (reference sequence). CDR3: CSAGRPIAAGTFNEQFF. The CDR3 bases are TGCAGTGCTGGTCGCCCAATCGCGGCGGGGACTTTTAATGAGCAGTTCTTC.

At least ten counts were recorded for this clonotype. The CDR3 protein is CASSYSGRGRTDTQYF. The CDR3 DNA follows: TGTGCCAGCAGTTACTCCGGGAGGGGGAGGACAGATACGCAGTATTTT. This chain links TRBV6-5 with TRBJ2-3; 8 bases are shared with TRBD2. Losses at the gene ends were 0 bases for V and 3 bases for J; bases not matched to a gene: 5. The CDR3 is 16 amino acids. The germline V gene has CDR1 MNHEY and CDR2 SVGAGI.

The chain has TRBV28 and TRBJ2-1; TRBD1 matches 8 bases. There are 17 residues in the CDR3. The trim removed 6 bases at V and 4 bases at J, leaving 14 bases unmatched. CDR1 is MDHEN and CDR2 is SYDVKM in the germline V gene. The CDR3 protein is CASSPGQGHITYNEQFF. The CDR3 DNA reads TGTGCCAGCAGCCCCGGACAGGGACATATCACTTACAATGAGCAGTTCTTC.

Ten or more counts support this clonotype. DNA of the CDR3: TGTGCCAGCAGAGCCATATTTTACAATAACTATGGCTACACCTTC. It translates to CASRAIFYNNYGYTF. V is TRBV2 and J is TRBJ1-2; D is uncertain. This CDR3 spans 15 amino acids. CDR1 is SNHLY, CDR2 FYNNEI, per germline. Trimming pared 6 bases from V and 1 base from J, leaving 15 bases between. The complete variable domain, with remaining parts taken from reference TRBV2 and TRBJ1-2, reads EPEVTQTPSHQVTQMGQEVILRCVPISNHLYFYWYRQILGQKVEFLVSFYNNEISEKSEIFDDQFSVERPDGSNFTLKIRSTKLEDSAMYFCASRAIFYNNYGYTFGSGTRLTVV.

This clonotype was observed at least ten times. The chain combines TRBV2 with TRBJ2-1, with 9 bases aligning to TRBD1. Per germline, CDR1 SNHLY and CDR2 FYNNEI. The CDR3 has 15 residues. The V segment lost 8 bases and the J segment 2 bases; nucleotides outside the gene matches: 7. CDR3 in amino acids: CASGITGGAYNEQFF. The DNA for the CDR3 is TGTGCCAGCGGCATTACAGGGGGCGCCTACAATGAGCAGTTCTTC.